The TCR beta chain under discussion was sequenced for a study of blood T cell repertoires in COVID-19. Study information: Italy, Spain and the United States were the sources of the convalescent and acute COVID-19 samples.

Seattle researchers signed up patients amid active infection and tracked them longitudinally. Measured with immunoSEQ multiplex PCR; TCRdb has only the in-frame clones, and not every one. The data contain over 150,000 clones, roughly 79% of them singletons. This clonotype originated in a woman aged 80 or over with COVID-19, enrolled during active disease. Sequencing was performed on peripheral blood.

This chain's CDR3 is CASSLVTGGEGYTF. CDR3 in DNA: TGTGCCAGCAGCTTGGTGACAGGGGGCGAGGGCTACACCTTC. The V call is TRBV5-5, the J call TRBJ1-2; TRBD1 aligns across 10 bases. Losses at the gene ends were 0 bases for V and 8 bases for J; bases not matched to a gene: 4. This CDR3 has 14 amino acids. Germline V CDR1 and CDR2: SGHKS, YYEKEE (reference sequence).